The T cell receptor (beta chain) described here comes from a study of control samples from healthy donors and cancer patients. Libraries were prepared by immunoSEQ multiplex PCR; TCRdb keeps only in-frame clonotypes and omits some of them. The sample carries 60,000 to 75,000 clones, roughly 85% recorded once. Per germline, CDR1 LNHDA and CDR2 SQIVND (reference sequence). Trimming took 5 bases from V and 8 from J, leaving 19 bases between them. CDR3 size: 15 residues. The clonotype originates from a man aged 40-50 years in good health. Material: blood. The chain couples TRBV19 to TRBJ2-1, with D possibly being TRBD2 (5 bases). The CDR3 sequence is CASSEEATPWDEQFF. Written as DNA, the CDR3 is TGTGCCAGTAGTGAGGAGGCCACCCCGTGGGATGAGCAGTTCTTC.